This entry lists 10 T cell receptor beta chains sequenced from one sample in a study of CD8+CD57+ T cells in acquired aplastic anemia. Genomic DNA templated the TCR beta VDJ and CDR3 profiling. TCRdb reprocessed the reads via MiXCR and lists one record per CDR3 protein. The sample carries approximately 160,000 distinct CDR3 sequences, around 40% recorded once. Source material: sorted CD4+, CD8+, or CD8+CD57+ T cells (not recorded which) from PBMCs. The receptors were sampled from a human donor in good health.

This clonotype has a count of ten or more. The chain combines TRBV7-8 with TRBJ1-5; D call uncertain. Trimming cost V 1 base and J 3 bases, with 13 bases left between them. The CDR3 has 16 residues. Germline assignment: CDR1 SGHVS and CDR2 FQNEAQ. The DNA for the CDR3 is TGTGCCAGCAGCTTAGGCGGGCTCCTGGTCAATCAGCCCCAGCATTTT. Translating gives CASSLGGLLVNQPQHF.

The CDR3 reads CASSTRQFNYGYTF. As DNA, the CDR3 is TGTGCCAGCAGTACTCGACAGTTCAACTATGGCTACACCTTC. The chain joins TRBV2 to TRBJ1-2, with D tentatively TRBD1 (5 bases). The CDR3 extends over 14 amino acids. Germline V gene sequence: CDR1 SNHLY, CDR2 FYNNEI. V was clipped by 5 bases and J by 2 bases, with 12 bases between them.

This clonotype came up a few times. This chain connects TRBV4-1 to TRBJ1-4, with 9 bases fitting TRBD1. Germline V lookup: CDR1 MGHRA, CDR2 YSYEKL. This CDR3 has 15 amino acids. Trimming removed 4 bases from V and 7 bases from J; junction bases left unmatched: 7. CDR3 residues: CASSPAGQGGEKLFF. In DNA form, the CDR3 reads TGCGCCAGCAGCCCTGCGGGACAGGGTGGTGAAAAACTGTTTTTT.

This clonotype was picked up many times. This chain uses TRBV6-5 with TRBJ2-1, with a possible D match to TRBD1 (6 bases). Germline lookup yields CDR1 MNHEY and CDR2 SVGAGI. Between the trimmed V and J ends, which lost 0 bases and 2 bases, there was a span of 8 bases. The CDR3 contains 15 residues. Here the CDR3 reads CASSYSDRPYNEQFF. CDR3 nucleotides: TGTGCCAGCAGTTACTCGGACAGACCCTACAATGAGCAGTTCTTC.

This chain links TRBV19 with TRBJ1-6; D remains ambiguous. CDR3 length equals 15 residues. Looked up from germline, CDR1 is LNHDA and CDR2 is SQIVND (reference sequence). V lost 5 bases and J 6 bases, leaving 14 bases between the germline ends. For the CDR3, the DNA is TGTGCCAGTAGTCCGAGTAGCCAGATTAATTCACCCCTCCACTTT. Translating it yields CASSPSSQINSPLHF.

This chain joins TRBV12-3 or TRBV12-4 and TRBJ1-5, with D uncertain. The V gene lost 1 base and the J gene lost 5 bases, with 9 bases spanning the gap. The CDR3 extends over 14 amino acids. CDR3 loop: CASSLGFLDQPQHF. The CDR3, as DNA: TGTGCCAGCAGTTTAGGGTTTTTAGATCAGCCCCAGCATTTT.

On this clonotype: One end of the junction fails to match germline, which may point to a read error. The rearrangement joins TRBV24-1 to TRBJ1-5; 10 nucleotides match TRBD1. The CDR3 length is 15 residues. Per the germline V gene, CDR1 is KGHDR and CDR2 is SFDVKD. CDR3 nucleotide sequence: TGTGCCACCAGTGATGGGACAGGGGTTGGTCAGCCACAGCATTTT. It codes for CATSDGTGVGQPQHF.

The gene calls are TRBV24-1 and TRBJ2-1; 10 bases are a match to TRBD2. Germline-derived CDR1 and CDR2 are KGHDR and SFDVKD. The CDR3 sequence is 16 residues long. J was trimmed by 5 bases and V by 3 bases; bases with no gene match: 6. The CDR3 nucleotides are TGTGCCACCAGTGATCCTAGCGGGGGAGGGGACAATGAGCAGTTCTTC. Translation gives CATSDPSGGGDNEQFF.

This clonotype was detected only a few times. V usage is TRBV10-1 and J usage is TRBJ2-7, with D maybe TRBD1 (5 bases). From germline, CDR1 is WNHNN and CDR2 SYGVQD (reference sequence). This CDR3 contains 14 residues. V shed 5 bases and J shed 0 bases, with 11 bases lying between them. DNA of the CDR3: TGCGCCAGCAGTTCCCTCAGGGACTCCTACGAGCAGTACTTC. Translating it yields CASSSLRDSYEQYF.

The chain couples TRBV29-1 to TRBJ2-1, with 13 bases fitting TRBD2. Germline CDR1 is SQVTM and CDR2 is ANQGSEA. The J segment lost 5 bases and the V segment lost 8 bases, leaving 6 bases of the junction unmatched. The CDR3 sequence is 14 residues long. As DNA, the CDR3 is TGCAGCTCCAGGACTAGCGGGAGTGACAATGAGCAGTTCTTC. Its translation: CSSRTSGSDNEQFF.